This T cell receptor (beta chain) was captured in a study of response to subunit inactivated influenza vaccine. Overall study results and limits: Authors suggested that a seasonal influenza vaccination recruits few new T cells each time.

From the RT-PCR reads, TCRdb called clonotypes with MiXCR, one entry per CDR3 protein. Among a few hundred thousand distinct CDR3 sequences, 20% to 25% were seen once, and the ten largest hold 10%. To note about this clonotype: The target antigen is unknown.

The CDR3 consists of 14 residues. From germline, CDR1 is LGHDT and CDR2 YNNKEL (reference sequence). V lost 0 bases and J 6 bases, leaving 12 bases between the germline ends. V and J are TRBV3-1 and TRBJ2-7; D perhaps matches TRBD1 (6 bases). Sequencing used PBMCs from blood, obtained less than 22 months after vaccination. The receptor was isolated from a man aged 50 to 69 who received an inactivated influenza vaccine. CDR3 sequence: CASSQDLGACEQYF. The CDR3 nucleotides read TGTGCCAGCAGCCAAGATCTGGGGGCCTGCGAGCAGTACTTC.